This passage covers 18 T cell receptor beta chains from one sample sequenced in a study of CD39 and CD103 CD8 tumor-infiltrating T cells (dated by TCRdb to the late 2010s). Libraries were prepared through the immunoSEQ multiplex PCR assay. TCRdb obtained this table from immuneACCESS and retained in-frame rearrangements with V and J assigned. These tables miss some clones; where compared with another copy, unresolved V genes account for less than half of the shortfall, and the remainder is unexplained. Counted in this sample were about 7,400 clones; more than 60% of them appeared once. The leading ten clones occupy about 50% of the sample. The specimen sequenced was CD8+ T cells sorted from blood. Read against the paper, the sample's cell subset or site label means: total memory CD8 T cells (CD45RA-CCR7+/-) from blood or uninvolved lymph node. These receptors were taken from a human donor with head and neck squamous cell carcinoma.

V and J are TRBV28 and TRBJ2-7; 7 bases map to TRBD2. The germline gives CDR1 MDHEN, CDR2 SYDVKM. The CDR3 is 19 residues long. V was clipped by 6 bases and J by 4 bases; unmatched bases: 24. CDR3 amino acids: CASSPRAGTSGLRFYEQYF. The CDR3 DNA reads TGTGCCAGCAGCCCCAGAGCGGGGACCTCCGGGTTACGGTTTTACGAGCAGTACTTC.

V and J are TRBV19 and TRBJ2-1; 11 bases are a match to TRBD2. Germline V CDR1 and CDR2: LNHDA, SQIVND (reference sequence). The CDR3 consists of 16 residues. With V trimmed by 0 bases and J by 4 bases, 2 bases remained unmatched. This chain's CDR3 is CASSIDVAGGYNEQFF. In DNA form, the CDR3 reads TGTGCCAGTAGTATAGATGTAGCGGGAGGGTACAATGAGCAGTTCTTC.

The chain combines TRBV7-8 with TRBJ2-5, with D tentatively TRBD1 (6 bases). The CDR3 extends over 17 amino acids. Germline V gene lookup returns CDR1 SGHVS and CDR2 FQNEAQ. The V gene lost 5 bases and the J gene lost 1 base, with 20 bases spanning the gap. CDR3 nucleotides: TGTGCCAGCAGCGGCGGGTCTACTGAGGGGGTCCAAGAGACCCAGTACTTC. It encodes CASSGGSTEGVQETQYF.

The chain uses TRBV5-1 and TRBJ1-1, with D possibly TRBD1 on 5 matching bases. The CDR3 runs to 14 residues. With 4 bases removed from V and 10 bases from J, the gap between germline ends came to 20 bases. The germline V gene encodes CDR1 SGHRS and CDR2 YFSETQ. The CDR3 loop is CASSQSGTFVTAFF. The CDR3 nucleotides are TGCGCCAGCAGCCAATCAGGGACCTTCGTGACAGCTTTCTTT.

This rearrangement joins TRBV5-8 to TRBJ1-2; 7 bases are shared with TRBD1. J lost 5 bases, V lost 4 bases, and 5 bases had no gene match. CDR3 length: 13 residues. Germline CDR1 SGHTS, CDR2 YDEGEE. The CDR3 region has the DNA TGTGCCAGCAGCCTTGGACAGGAATATGGCTACACCTTC. Amino acids: CASSLGQEYGYTF.

This rearrangement joins TRBV21-1 to TRBJ2-3. TRBV21-1 is tagged as a pseudogene. CDR3 length: 10 residues. The CDR3 DNA is TGTGCCCAGGAGACAGATACGCAGTATTTT. As protein: CAQETDTQYF.

The J gene is TRBJ2-7, the V gene TRBV7-9; D may be TRBD1 (5 bases). The germline CDR1 and CDR2 sequences are SEHNR and FQNEAQ (reference sequence). Trimming removed 3 bases at V and 2 bases at J, with 20 bases between. The CDR3 contains 17 residues. CDR3 in DNA: TGTGCCAGCAGCTTCTCATCGGTTTCAGGGAACGCCTACGAGCAGTACTTC. This sequence encodes CASSFSSVSGNAYEQYF.

The chain joins TRBV4-3 to TRBJ2-1; 9 nucleotides agree with TRBD2. Trimming at V came to 1 base and at J to 8 bases, leaving 6 bases not matched to a gene. This CDR3 spans 15 amino acids. Germline V CDR1 and CDR2: LGHNA, YSLEER. Here the CDR3 reads CASSQASGGFDEQFF. The CDR3, as DNA: TGCGCCAGCAGCCAAGCCAGCGGGGGGTTCGATGAGCAGTTCTTC.

The J gene is TRBJ2-7, the V gene TRBV14; 10 positions match TRBD2. V lost 6 bases to trimming and J lost 3 bases; unmatched junction nucleotides: 2. Per the germline V gene, CDR1 is SGHDN and CDR2 is FVKESK. The CDR3 sequence is 13 residues long. CDR3 sequence reads: CASRGTSDYEQYF. The CDR3 DNA follows: TGTGCCAGCAGGGGGACTAGCGACTACGAGCAGTACTTC.

The chain combines TRBV9 with TRBJ2-1, with TRBD2 matching 12 bases. The trim removed 4 bases at V and 1 base at J, leaving 6 bases unmatched. This CDR3 region has 17 residues. Germline-derived CDR1 and CDR2 are SGDLS and YYNGEE. In DNA, the CDR3 is TGTGCCAGCAGCCCACGACTAGCGGGGGAGTCCTACAATGAGCAGTTCTTC. Translation gives CASSPRLAGESYNEQFF.

This chain links TRBV12-5 with TRBJ2-5; TRBD2 aligns across 7 bases. The CDR3 has 13 residues. J was trimmed by 4 bases and V by 7 bases; bases with no gene match: 6. The germline gives CDR1 LGHNT, CDR2 FRNRAP. The CDR3 bases are TGTGCTAGTGTCCCCGGGGGGAGAGAGACCCAGTACTTC. The encoded protein is CASVPGGRETQYF.

This chain links TRBV5-6 with TRBJ2-5; 9 bases are a match to TRBD1. The CDR3 is 18 residues long. CDR1 and CDR2 from the germline V gene are SGHDT and YYEEEE. The junction had 14 bases not matched to a gene; V was cut back by 0 bases and J by 5 bases. The CDR3 loop reads CASSLAVPGQGGRETQYF. The DNA of the CDR3 is TGTGCCAGCAGCTTGGCCGTTCCGGGACAGGGTGGGAGGGAGACCCAGTACTTC.

The V gene is TRBV27, the J gene TRBJ2-7, with a weak D call TRBD2 (6 bases). CDR1 is MNHEY and CDR2 is SMNVEV in the germline V gene (reference sequence). V shed 4 bases and J shed 3 bases, with 16 bases lying between them. The CDR3 extends over 15 amino acids. In nucleotides, the CDR3 is TGTGCCAGCAGTTGGGGGGTTTCGAAGCACTACGAGCAGTACTTC. It encodes CASSWGVSKHYEQYF.

This chain links TRBV27 with TRBJ2-2; 7 positions agree with TRBD2. CDR1 and CDR2 (germline): MNHEY, SMNVEV (reference sequence). This CDR3 has 15 amino acids. The V and J ends lost 7 bases and 3 bases, in that order; junction bases with no gene match: 8. Here the CDR3 reads CASKGQRGYTGELFF. DNA of the CDR3: TGTGCCAGCAAGGGCCAGCGGGGTTACACCGGGGAGCTGTTTTTT.

V gene TRBV7-6 combines with J gene TRBJ2-2; possible D gene TRBD1, 6 bases. V was shortened by 5 bases and J by 3 bases, with 19 bases between the two germline ends. CDR1 is SGHVS and CDR2 is FNYEAQ in the germline V gene. CDR3 length: 17 residues. CDR3 loop: CASSPWVAGADTGELFF. The CDR3 DNA reads TGTGCCAGCAGCCCATGGGTGGCAGGGGCGGACACCGGGGAGCTGTTTTTT.

The chain combines TRBV6-5 with TRBJ2-5, with 10 positions matching TRBD2. This CDR3 comprises 14 residues. Germline-derived CDR1 and CDR2 are MNHEY and SVGAGI. J was trimmed by 5 bases and V by 0 bases; bases with no gene match: 0. CDR3: CASSYSAGGETQYF. CDR3 nucleotides: TGTGCCAGCAGTTACTCAGCGGGAGGGGAGACCCAGTACTTC.

J is TRBJ2-1 and V is TRBV4-3, with 7 bases lining up with TRBD2. CDR1 and CDR2 (germline): LGHNA, YSLEER. This CDR3 contains 15 residues. Trimming cost V 0 bases and J 6 bases; bases outside gene matches: 5. In DNA, the CDR3 is TGCGCCAGCAGCCAAGATTTGGGGGAGGGCAATGAGCAGTTCTTC. Translated, it gives CASSQDLGEGNEQFF.

V is TRBV29-1 and J is TRBJ2-3; D gene uncertain. V shed 5 bases and J shed 4 bases, with 13 bases lying between them. The CDR3 is made up of 13 amino acids. Germline CDR1 and CDR2: SQVTM and ANQGSEA. CDR3 in DNA: TGCAGCGTTATGCCCCCCACAGCAGATACGCAGTATTTT. Protein sequence: CSVMPPTADTQYF.